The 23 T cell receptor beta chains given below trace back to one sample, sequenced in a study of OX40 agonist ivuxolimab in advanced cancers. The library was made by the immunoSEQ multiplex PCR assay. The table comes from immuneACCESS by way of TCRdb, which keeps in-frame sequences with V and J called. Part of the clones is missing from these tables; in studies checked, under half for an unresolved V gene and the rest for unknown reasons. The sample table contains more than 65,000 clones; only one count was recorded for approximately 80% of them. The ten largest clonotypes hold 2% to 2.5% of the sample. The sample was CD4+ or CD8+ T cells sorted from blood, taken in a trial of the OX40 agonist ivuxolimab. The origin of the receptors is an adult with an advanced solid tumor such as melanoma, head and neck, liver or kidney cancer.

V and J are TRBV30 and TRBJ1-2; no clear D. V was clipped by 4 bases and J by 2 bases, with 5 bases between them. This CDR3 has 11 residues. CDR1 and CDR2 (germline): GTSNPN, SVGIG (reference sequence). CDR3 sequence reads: CAWTENYGYTF. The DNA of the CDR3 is TGTGCCTGGACAGAAAACTATGGCTACACCTTC.

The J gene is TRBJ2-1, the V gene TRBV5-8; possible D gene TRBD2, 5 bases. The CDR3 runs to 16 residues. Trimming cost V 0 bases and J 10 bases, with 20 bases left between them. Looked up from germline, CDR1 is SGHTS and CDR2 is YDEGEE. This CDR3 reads CASSLGPGGLFGEQFF. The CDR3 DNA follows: TGTGCCAGCAGCTTGGGCCCTGGCGGGCTCTTTGGCGAGCAGTTCTTC.

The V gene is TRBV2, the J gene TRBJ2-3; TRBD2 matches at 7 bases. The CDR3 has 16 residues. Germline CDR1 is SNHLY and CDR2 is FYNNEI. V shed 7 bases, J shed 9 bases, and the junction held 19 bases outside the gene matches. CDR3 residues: CASIRVGGGTGGTQYF. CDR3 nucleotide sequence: TGTGCCAGCATCAGAGTTGGCGGTGGGACCGGGGGGACGCAGTATTTT.

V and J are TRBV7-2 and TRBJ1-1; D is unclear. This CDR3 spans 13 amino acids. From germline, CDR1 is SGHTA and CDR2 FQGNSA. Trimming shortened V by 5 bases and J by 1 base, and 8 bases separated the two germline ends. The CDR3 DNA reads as TGTGCCAGCAGCGAAGCACGGAACACTGAAGCTTTCTTT. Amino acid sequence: CASSEARNTEAFF.

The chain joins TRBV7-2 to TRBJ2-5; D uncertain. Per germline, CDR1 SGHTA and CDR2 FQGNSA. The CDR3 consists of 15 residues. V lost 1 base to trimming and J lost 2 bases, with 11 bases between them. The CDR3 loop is CASSLGGYNQETQYF. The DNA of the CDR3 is TGTGCCAGCAGCTTAGGGGGATACAATCAAGAGACCCAGTACTTC.

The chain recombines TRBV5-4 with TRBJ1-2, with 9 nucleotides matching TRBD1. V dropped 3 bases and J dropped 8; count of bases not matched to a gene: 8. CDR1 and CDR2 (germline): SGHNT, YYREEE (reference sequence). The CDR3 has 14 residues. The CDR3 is CASSSDRGSRGYTF. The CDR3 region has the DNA TGTGCCAGCAGCTCGGACAGGGGATCGAGAGGCTACACCTTC.

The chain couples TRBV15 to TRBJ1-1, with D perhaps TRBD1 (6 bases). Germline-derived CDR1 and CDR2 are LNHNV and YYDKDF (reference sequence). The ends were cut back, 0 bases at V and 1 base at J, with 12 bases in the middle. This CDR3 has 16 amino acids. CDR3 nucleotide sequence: TGTGCCACCAGCAGAGATGACAGGTGGTCGAACACTGAAGCTTTCTTT. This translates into CATSRDDRWSNTEAFF.

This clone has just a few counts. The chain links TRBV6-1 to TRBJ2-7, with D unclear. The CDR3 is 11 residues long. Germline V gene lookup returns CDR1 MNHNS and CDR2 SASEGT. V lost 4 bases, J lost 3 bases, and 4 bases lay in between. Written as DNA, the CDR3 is TGTGCCAGCAGTGTGATCTACGAGCAGTACTTC. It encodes CASSVIYEQYF.

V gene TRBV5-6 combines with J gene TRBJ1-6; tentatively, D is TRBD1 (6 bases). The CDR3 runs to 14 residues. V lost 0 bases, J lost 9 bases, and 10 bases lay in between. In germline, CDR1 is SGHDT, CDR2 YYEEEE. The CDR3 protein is CASSLGGLFSPLHF. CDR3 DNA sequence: TGTGCCAGCAGCTTGGGGGGGCTTTTTTCACCCCTCCACTTT.

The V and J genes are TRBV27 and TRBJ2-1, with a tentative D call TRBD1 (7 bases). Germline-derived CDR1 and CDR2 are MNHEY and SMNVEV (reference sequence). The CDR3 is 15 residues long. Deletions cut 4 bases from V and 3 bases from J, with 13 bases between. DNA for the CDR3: TGTGCCAGCAGTTCCGGGGGACAGAGCTACAATGAGCAGTTCTTC. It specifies CASSSGGQSYNEQFF.

Written as DNA, the CDR3 is TGTGCCAGCAGTGGAAAAGAGACCCAGTACTTC. Translation: CASSGKETQYF. The rearrangement joins TRBV2 to TRBJ2-5, with D uncertain. Germline V lookup: CDR1 SNHLY, CDR2 FYNNEI. This CDR3 has 11 residues. The germline V and J ends were trimmed by 4 bases and 3 bases, with 3 bases remaining between them. Drawing the rest from reference TRBV2 and TRBJ2-5, the complete variable domain is EPEVTQTPSHQVTQMGQEVILRCVPISNHLYFYWYRQILGQKVEFLVSFYNNEISEKSEIFDDQFSVERPDGSNFTLKIRSTKLEDSAMYFCASSGKETQYFGPGTRLLVL.

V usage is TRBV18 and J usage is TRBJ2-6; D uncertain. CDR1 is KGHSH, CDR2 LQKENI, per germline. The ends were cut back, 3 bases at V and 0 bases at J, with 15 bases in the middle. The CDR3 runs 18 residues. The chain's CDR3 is CASSPTAAASSGANVLTF. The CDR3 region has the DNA TGTGCCAGCTCACCGACCGCGGCAGCCTCCTCTGGGGCCAACGTCCTGACTTTC.

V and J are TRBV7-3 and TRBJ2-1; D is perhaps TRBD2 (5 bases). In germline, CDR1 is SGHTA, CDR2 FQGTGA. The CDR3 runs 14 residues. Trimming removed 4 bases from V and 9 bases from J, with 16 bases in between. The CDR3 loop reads CASSYLGSAGEQFF. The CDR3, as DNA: TGTGCCAGCAGCTACCTAGGGTCGGCGGGTGAGCAGTTCTTC.

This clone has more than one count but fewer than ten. DNA of the CDR3: TGTGCCAGCAGCCAACAGGGCCTGGGGGCCAACGTCCTGACTTTC. It translates to CASSQQGLGANVLTF. The chain recombines TRBV14 with TRBJ2-6; weak D call: TRBD1 (5 bases). The V gene's germline CDR1 is SGHDN and CDR2 FVKESK. The CDR3 runs to 15 residues. V was shortened by 2 bases and J by 4 bases, with 9 bases between the two germline ends.

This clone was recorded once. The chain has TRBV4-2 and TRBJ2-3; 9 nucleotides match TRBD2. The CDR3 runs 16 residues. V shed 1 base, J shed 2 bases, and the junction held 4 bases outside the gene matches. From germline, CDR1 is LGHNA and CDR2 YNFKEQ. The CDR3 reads CASSQGGGGATDTQYF. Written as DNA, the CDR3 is TGTGCCAGCAGCCAAGGGGGCGGGGGGGCCACAGATACGCAGTATTTT.

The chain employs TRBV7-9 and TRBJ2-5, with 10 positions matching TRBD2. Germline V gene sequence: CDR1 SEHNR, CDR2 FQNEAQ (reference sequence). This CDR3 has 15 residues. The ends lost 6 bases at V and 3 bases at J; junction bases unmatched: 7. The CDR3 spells CASSQALAGEETQYF. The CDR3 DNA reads TGTGCCAGCAGTCAGGCGCTAGCGGGGGAAGAGACCCAGTACTTC.

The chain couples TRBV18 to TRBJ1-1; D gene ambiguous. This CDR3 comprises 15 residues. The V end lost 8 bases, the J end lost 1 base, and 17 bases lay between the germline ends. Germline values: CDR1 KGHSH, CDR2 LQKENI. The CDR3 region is CASEGSTDSNTEAFF. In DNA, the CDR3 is TGTGCCAGCGAAGGGAGTACCGACTCGAACACTGAAGCTTTCTTT.

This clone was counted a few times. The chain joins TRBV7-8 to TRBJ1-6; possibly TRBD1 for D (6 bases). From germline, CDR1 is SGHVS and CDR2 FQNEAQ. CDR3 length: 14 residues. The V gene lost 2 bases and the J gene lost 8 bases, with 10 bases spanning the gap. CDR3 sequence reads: CASSLQGIDSPLHF. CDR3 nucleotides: TGTGCCAGCAGCTTACAGGGGATAGATTCACCCCTCCACTTT.

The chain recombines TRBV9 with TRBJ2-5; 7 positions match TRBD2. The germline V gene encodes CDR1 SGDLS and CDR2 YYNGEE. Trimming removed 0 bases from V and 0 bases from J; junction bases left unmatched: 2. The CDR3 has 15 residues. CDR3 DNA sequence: TGTGCCAGCAGCGTAGGGGGAGGGAACCAAGAGACCCAGTACTTC. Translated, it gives CASSVGGGNQETQYF.

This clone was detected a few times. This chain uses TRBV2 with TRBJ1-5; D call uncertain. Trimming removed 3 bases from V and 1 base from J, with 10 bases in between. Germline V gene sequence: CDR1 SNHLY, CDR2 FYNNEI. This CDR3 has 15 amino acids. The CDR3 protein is CASSDVGMSNQPQHF. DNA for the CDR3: TGTGCCAGCAGTGATGTAGGGATGAGCAATCAGCCCCAGCATTTT.

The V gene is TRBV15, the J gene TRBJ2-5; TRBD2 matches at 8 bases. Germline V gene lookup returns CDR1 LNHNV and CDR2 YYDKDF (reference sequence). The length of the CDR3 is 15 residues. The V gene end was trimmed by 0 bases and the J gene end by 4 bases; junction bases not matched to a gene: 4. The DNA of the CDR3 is TGTGCCACCAGCAGAGATAGCGGGAAGGGAGAGACCCAGTACTTC. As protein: CATSRDSGKGETQYF.

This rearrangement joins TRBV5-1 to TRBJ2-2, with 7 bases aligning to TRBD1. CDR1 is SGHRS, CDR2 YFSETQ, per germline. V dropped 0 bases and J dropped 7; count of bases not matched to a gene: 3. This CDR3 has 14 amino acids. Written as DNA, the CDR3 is TGCGCCAGCAGCTTGGGACAGGGTAACGGGGAGCTGTTTTTT. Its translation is CASSLGQGNGELFF.

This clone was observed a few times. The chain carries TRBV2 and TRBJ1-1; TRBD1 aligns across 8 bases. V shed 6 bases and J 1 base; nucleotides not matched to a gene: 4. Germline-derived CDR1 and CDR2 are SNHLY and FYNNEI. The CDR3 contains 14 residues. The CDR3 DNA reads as TGTGCCAGCAGGCCCGGACAGGGGAACACTGAAGCTTTCTTT. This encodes CASRPGQGNTEAFF.